One and the same sample provided the 15 T cell receptor beta chains below, sequenced in a study of shared clonotypes between healthy human individuals. Some clones are missing from TCRdb's copy, which holds only in-frame ones; the method was immunoSEQ multiplex PCR. The sample lists about 490,000 clones; roughly 78% were seen once. Sequenced: PBMCs. The receptors were gathered from a middle-aged woman in good health. Some clones in this sample may be carry-over from other donors' samples.

V and J are TRBV5-1 and TRBJ2-7; 11 positions agree with TRBD2. Germline trimming cut 2 bases from V and 2 bases from J; bases unmatched to any gene: 3. This CDR3 contains 15 residues. Germline V CDR1 and CDR2: SGHRS, YFSETQ. CDR3 amino acids: CASSLTSGSPYEQYF. The CDR3 coding sequence is TGCGCCAGCAGCTTAACTAGCGGGAGCCCCTACGAGCAGTACTTC.

The V and J genes are TRBV30 and TRBJ2-5; 7 bases align to TRBD2. Germline CDR1 reads GTSNPN; CDR2 reads SVGIG (reference sequence). Losses at the gene ends were 2 bases for V and 5 bases for J; bases not matched to a gene: 23. This CDR3 has 19 amino acids. CDR3 sequence: CAWSKYGGSYQRARETQYF. As DNA, the CDR3 is TGTGCCTGGAGTAAATATGGCGGGAGTTACCAACGTGCCCGGGAGACCCAGTACTTC.

A word on this clone: The germline gene is not matched at one end of the junction; a read error may be the cause. The chain carries TRBV7-7 and TRBJ2-1; 10 bases fit TRBD2. Per the germline V gene, CDR1 is SSHAT and CDR2 is FNYEAQ (reference sequence). The CDR3 length is 17 residues. CDR3 loop: CASSLFPSGSSNNEQFF. The CDR3 nucleotides are TGTGCTAGCAGCTTATTCCCTAGCGGGAGCTCTAACAATGAGCAGTTCTTC.

This clone was recorded only once. The chain is built from TRBV6-1 and TRBJ2-7; 9 bases are shared with TRBD1. Germline CDR1 reads MNHNS; CDR2 reads SASEGT. This CDR3 spans 14 amino acids. V dropped 6 bases and J dropped 7; count of bases not matched to a gene: 10. CDR3 loop: CASSPGTGMREQYF. CDR3 nucleotide sequence: TGTGCCAGCAGCCCCGGGACAGGGATGAGGGAGCAGTACTTC.

The V gene is TRBV5-6, the J gene TRBJ2-1, with unresolved D. V lost 3 bases and J lost 3, with 10 bases in between. The CDR3 sequence is 14 residues long. CDR1 and CDR2 (germline): SGHDT, YYEEEE. The DNA for the CDR3 is TGTGCCAGCAGCTCCTTCGGCTACTACAATGAGCAGTTCTTC. It specifies CASSSFGYYNEQFF.

The chain couples TRBV18 to TRBJ2-5, with 11 bases aligning to TRBD1. Germline V gene lookup returns CDR1 KGHSH and CDR2 LQKENI. V trimming: 3 bases; J trimming: 4 bases; junction bases outside the gene matches: 10. The CDR3 runs 17 residues. CDR3 residues: CASSPFLGTGGRETQYF. In DNA, the CDR3 is TGTGCCAGCTCACCTTTCCTTGGGACAGGGGGTCGAGAGACCCAGTACTTC.

The V gene is TRBV20-1, the J gene TRBJ1-1; D gene unclear. CDR1 is DFQATT, CDR2 SNEGSKA, per germline (reference sequence). The CDR3 covers 11 residues. V was trimmed by 1 base and J by 9 bases, leaving 9 bases between them. CDR3 loop: CSARGGVQAFF. The DNA for the CDR3 is TGCAGTGCTAGAGGCGGGGTTCAAGCTTTCTTT.

This clone is a singleton in its sample. This chain joins TRBV10-3 and TRBJ2-6; D is uncertain. Looked up from germline, CDR1 is ENHRY and CDR2 is SYGVKD. V was clipped by 4 bases and J by 7 bases, with 5 bases between them. CDR3 length: 12 amino acids. The CDR3 spells CAISGRANVLTF. Here the CDR3 DNA reads TGTGCCATCAGTGGTCGAGCCAACGTCCTGACTTTC.

The V and J genes are TRBV2 and TRBJ2-3; 8 nucleotides align to TRBD2. V lost 2 bases to trimming and J lost 0 bases; unmatched junction nucleotides: 4. The CDR3 runs to 16 residues. Germline CDR1 SNHLY, CDR2 FYNNEI. This CDR3 is CASSELAGPSTDTQYF. The DNA of the CDR3 is TGTGCCAGCAGTGAATTAGCGGGGCCTAGCACAGATACGCAGTATTTT.

The chain combines TRBV7-3 with TRBJ2-1; TRBD2 matches at 8 bases. Per the germline V gene, CDR1 is SGHTA and CDR2 is FQGTGA. V lost 1 base to trimming and J lost 4 bases; unmatched junction nucleotides: 9. The CDR3 contains 17 residues. The CDR3 here is CASSLNMGGRSYNEQFF. The CDR3 DNA reads TGTGCCAGCAGCTTAAATATGGGCGGGAGGAGTTACAATGAGCAGTTCTTC. Full variable domain (remainder filled in from reference TRBV7-3 and TRBJ2-1): GAGVSQTPSNKVTEKGKYVELRCDPISGHTALYWYRQSLGQGPEFLIYFQGTGAADDSGLPNDRFFAVRPEGSVSTLKIQRTERGDSAVYLCASSLNMGGRSYNEQFFGPGTRLTVL.

Here the CDR3 reads CASSMGKGWGTEAFF. In DNA, the CDR3 is TGTGCCAGTAGTATGGGCAAGGGTTGGGGCACTGAAGCTTTCTTT. The rearrangement links TRBV19 to TRBJ1-1; D is ambiguous. V was clipped by 3 bases and J by 4 bases, with 15 bases between them. This CDR3 is built from 15 residues. Germline-derived CDR1 and CDR2 are LNHDA and SQIVND (reference sequence).

The chain joins TRBV5-4 to TRBJ2-1; 8 bases are a match to TRBD1. V lost 4 bases to trimming and J lost 6 bases; unmatched junction nucleotides: 6. The CDR3 length is 14 residues. Germline-derived CDR1 and CDR2 are SGHNT and YYREEE (reference sequence). The chain's CDR3 is CASSPTTGGNEQFF. CDR3 nucleotide sequence: TGTGCCAGCAGCCCTACCACAGGGGGCAATGAGCAGTTCTTC.

The genes are TRBV28 and TRBJ2-7; 9 bases align to TRBD1. This CDR3 contains 16 residues. With 6 bases clipped from V and 0 bases from J, the junction kept 9 bases outside the gene matches. CDR1 MDHEN and CDR2 SYDVKM come from the germline V gene. The CDR3 protein is CASSLIHRGLSYEQYF. DNA for the CDR3: TGTGCCAGCAGCCTGATACACAGGGGGCTCTCCTACGAGCAGTACTTC.

This clone was counted at least ten times. J is TRBJ1-2 and V is TRBV18; TRBD1 aligns across 9 bases. The CDR3 contains 14 residues. With 6 bases clipped from V and 8 bases from J, the junction kept 10 bases outside the gene matches. Germline CDR1 reads KGHSH; CDR2 reads LQKENI. CDR3: CASSPQQGASGYTF. CDR3 in DNA: TGTGCCAGCTCCCCCCAACAGGGGGCGTCGGGCTACACCTTC. Complete variable domain (other parts from reference TRBV18 and TRBJ1-2): NAGVMQNPRHLVRRRGQEARLRCSPMKGHSHVYWYRQLPEEGLKFMVYLQKENIIDESGMPKERFSAEFPKEGPSILRIQQVVRGDSAAYFCASSPQQGASGYTFGSGTRLTVV.

The chain carries TRBV28 and TRBJ2-7; D may be TRBD1 (5 bases). V was pared by 3 bases and J by 4 bases, with 19 bases between. The CDR3 runs 16 residues. The V gene's germline CDR1 is MDHEN and CDR2 SYDVKM. The CDR3 DNA sequence: TGTGCCAGCAGTTTGATCTCTTACAGGTTCGGGTACGAGCAGTACTTC. Encoded protein: CASSLISYRFGYEQYF.